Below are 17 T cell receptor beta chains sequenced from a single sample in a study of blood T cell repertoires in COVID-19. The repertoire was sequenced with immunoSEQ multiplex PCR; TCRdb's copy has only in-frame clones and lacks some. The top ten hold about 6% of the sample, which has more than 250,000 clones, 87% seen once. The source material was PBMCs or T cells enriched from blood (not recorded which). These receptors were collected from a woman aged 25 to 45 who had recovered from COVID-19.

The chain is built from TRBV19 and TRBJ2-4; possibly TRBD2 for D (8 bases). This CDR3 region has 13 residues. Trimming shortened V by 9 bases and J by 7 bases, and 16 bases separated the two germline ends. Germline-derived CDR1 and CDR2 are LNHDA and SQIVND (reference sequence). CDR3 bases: TGTGCCAGCGCACCGGGAGGGGGCAACATTCAGTACTTC. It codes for CASAPGGGNIQYF.

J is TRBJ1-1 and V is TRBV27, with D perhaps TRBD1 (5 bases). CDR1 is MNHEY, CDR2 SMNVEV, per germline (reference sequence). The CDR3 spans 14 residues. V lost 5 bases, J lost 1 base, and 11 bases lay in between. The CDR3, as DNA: TGTGCCAGCAGTGGCCAGGGTTGGAACACTGAAGCTTTCTTT. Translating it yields CASSGQGWNTEAFF.

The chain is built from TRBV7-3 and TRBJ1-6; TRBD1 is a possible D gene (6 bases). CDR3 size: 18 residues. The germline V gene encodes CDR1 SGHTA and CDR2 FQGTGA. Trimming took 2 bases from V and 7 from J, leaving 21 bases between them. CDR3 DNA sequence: TGTGCCAGCAGCTTATGGCCACAGGGACACGGGTTAAATTCACCCCTCCACTTT. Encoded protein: CASSLWPQGHGLNSPLHF.

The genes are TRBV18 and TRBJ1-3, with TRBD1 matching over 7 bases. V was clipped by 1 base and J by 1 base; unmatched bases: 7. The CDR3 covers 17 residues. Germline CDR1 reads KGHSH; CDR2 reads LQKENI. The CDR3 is CASSPRDRVFSGNTIYF. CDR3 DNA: TGTGCCAGCTCACCACGAGACAGGGTGTTTTCTGGAAACACCATATATTTT. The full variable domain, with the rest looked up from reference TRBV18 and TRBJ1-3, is NAGVMQNPRHLVRRRGQEARLRCSPMKGHSHVYWYRQLPEEGLKFMVYLQKENIIDESGMPKERFSAEFPKEGPSILRIQQVVRGDSAAYFCASSPRDRVFSGNTIYFGEGSWLTVV.

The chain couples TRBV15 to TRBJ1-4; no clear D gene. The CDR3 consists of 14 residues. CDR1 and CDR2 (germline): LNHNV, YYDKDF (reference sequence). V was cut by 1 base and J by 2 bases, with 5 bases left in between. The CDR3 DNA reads TGTGCCACCAGCAGAGCTGCGACTAATGAAAAACTGTTTTTT. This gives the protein CATSRAATNEKLFF. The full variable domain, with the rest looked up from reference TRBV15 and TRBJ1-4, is DAMVIQNPRYQVTQFGKPVTLSCSQTLNHNVMYWYQQKSSQAPKLLFHYYDKDFNNEADTPDNFQSRRPNTSFCFLDIRSPGLGDTAMYLCATSRAATNEKLFFGSGTQLSVL.

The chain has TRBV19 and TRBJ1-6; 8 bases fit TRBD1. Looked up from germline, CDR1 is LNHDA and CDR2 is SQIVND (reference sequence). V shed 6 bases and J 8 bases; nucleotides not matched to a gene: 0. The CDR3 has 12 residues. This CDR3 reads CASRDRDSPLHF. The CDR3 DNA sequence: TGTGCCAGTAGGGACAGGGATTCACCCCTCCACTTT.

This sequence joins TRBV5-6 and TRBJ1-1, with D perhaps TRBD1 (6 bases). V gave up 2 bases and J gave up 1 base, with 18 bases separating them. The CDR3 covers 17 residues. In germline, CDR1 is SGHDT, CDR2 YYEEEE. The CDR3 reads CASSLYPSRDKNTEAFF. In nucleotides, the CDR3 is TGTGCCAGCAGCTTATACCCCTCCCGGGACAAGAACACTGAAGCTTTCTTT.

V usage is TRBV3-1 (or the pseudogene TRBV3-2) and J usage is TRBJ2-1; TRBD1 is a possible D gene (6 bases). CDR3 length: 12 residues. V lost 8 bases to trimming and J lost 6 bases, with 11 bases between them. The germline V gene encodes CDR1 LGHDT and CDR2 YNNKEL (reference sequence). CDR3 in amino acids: CASGGVGNEQFF. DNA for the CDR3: TGTGCCAGCGGGGGCGTTGGCAATGAGCAGTTCTTC.

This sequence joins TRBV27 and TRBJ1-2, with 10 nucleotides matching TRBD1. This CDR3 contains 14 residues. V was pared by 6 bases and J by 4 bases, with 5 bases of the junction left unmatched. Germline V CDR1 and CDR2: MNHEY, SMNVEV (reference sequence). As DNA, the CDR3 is TGTGCCAGCAGAGACAGGGGGCGGATCTATGGCTACACCTTC. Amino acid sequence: CASRDRGRIYGYTF.

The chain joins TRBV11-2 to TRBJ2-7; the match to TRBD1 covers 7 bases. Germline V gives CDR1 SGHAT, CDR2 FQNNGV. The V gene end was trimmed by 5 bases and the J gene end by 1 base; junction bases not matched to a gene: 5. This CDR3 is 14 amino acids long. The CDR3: CASSRGTVSYEQYF. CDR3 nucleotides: TGTGCCAGCAGCCGAGGGACAGTATCCTACGAGCAGTACTTC.

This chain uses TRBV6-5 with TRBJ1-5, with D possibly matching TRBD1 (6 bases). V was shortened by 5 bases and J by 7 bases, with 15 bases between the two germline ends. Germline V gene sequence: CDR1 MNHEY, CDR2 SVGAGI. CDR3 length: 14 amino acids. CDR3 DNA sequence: TGTGCCAGCAGTCCAGGGGAGAGGGAGCAGCCCCAGCATTTT. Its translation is CASSPGEREQPQHF.

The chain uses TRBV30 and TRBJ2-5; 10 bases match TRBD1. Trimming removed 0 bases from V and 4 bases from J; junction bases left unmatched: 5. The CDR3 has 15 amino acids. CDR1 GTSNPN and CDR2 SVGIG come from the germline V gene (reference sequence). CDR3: CAWSVRGQGRETQYF. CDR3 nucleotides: TGTGCCTGGAGTGTACGGGGACAGGGGAGAGAGACCCAGTACTTC. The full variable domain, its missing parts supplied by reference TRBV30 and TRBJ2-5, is SQTIHQWPATLVQPVGSPLSLECTVEGTSNPNLYWYRQAAGRGLQLLFYSVGIGQISSEVPQNLSASRPQDRQFILSSKKLLLSDSGFYLCAWSVRGQGRETQYFGPGTRLLVL.

In nucleotides, the CDR3 is TGTGCCAGCAGCTTAGCGCTTTTCAGGGGTACCCATGGCTACACCTTC. Amino acid sequence: CASSLALFRGTHGYTF. This rearrangement joins TRBV7-2 to TRBJ1-2; a possible D gene is TRBD1 (6 bases). The V end was cut by 0 bases, the J end by 6 bases, with 17 bases between. This CDR3 comprises 16 residues. Germline assignment: CDR1 SGHTA and CDR2 FQGNSA.

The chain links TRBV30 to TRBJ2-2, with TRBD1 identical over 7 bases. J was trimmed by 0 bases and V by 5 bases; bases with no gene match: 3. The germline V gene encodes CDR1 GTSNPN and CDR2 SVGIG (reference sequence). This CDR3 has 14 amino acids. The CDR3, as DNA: TGTGCCTGGGCCGGGACAGCGAACACCGGGGAGCTGTTTTTT. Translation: CAWAGTANTGELFF. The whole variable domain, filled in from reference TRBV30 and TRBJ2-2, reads SQTIHQWPATLVQPVGSPLSLECTVEGTSNPNLYWYRQAAGRGLQLLFYSVGIGQISSEVPQNLSASRPQDRQFILSSKKLLLSDSGFYLCAWAGTANTGELFFGEGSRLTVL.

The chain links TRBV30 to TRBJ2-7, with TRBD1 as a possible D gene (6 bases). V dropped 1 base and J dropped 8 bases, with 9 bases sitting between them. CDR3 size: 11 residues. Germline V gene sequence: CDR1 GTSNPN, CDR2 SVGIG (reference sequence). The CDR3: CAWSAGVKQYF. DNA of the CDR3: TGTGCCTGGAGTGCAGGGGTAAAGCAGTACTTC.

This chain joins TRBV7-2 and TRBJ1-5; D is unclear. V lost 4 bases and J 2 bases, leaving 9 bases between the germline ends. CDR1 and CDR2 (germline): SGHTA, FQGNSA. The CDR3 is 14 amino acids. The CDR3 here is CASSSREGNQPQHF. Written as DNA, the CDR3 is TGTGCCAGCAGCTCCCGTGAGGGCAATCAGCCCCAGCATTTT.

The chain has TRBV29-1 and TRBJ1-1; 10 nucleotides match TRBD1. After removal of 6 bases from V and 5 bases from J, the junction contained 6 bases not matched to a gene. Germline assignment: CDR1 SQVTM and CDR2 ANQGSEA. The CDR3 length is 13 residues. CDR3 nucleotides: TGCAGCGTGGACCGGGACAGGGGTACTGAAGCTTTCTTT. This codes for CSVDRDRGTEAFF. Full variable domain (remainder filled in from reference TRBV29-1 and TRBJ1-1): SAVISQKPSRDICQRGTSLTIQCQVDSQVTMMFWYRQQPGQSLTLIATANQGSEATYESGFVIDKFPISRPNLTFSTLTVSNMSPEDSSIYLCSVDRDRGTEAFFGQGTRLTVV.